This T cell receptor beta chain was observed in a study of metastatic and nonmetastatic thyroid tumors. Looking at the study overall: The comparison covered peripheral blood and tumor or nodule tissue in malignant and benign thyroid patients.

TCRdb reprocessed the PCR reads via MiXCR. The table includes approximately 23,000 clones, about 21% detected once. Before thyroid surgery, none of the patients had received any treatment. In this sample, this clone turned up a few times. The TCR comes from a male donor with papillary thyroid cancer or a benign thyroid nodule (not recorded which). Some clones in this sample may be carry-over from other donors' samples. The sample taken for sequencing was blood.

As DNA, the CDR3 is TGTGCCATCAGGGGCACCGGGGAGCTGTTTTTT. This translates into CAIRGTGELFF. J is TRBJ2-2 and V is TRBV10-3; D unclear. This CDR3 comprises 11 residues. CDR1 is ENHRY and CDR2 is SYGVKD in the germline V gene. Trimming left V 6 bases short and J 4 bases short, with 3 bases between.